One and the same sample provided the 8 T cell receptor beta chains below, sequenced in a study of cytomegalovirus exposure and HLA in healthy donors. Both 60 Vbeta primers and 13 Jbeta primers went into the PCR. Clones were read by immunoSEQ multiplex PCR, and TCRdb kept only the in-frame ones, dropping some. The sample contains some 99,000 clones, approximately 77% of which appear only once. The specimen sequenced was PBMCs. These receptors all come from a female donor in good health and CMV-seronegative.

The chain joins TRBV7-9 to TRBJ2-1; the match to TRBD2 covers 10 bases. Trimming removed 1 base from V and 7 bases from J; junction bases left unmatched: 13. CDR3 length equals 18 residues. Germline V gene data show CDR1 as SEHNR and CDR2 as FQNEAQ (reference sequence). The CDR3 is CASSLEPHLAGEFNEQFF. CDR3 coding DNA: TGTGCCAGCAGCTTAGAGCCCCATCTAGCGGGAGAGTTTAATGAGCAGTTCTTC.

V is TRBV6-5 and J is TRBJ2-7; maybe TRBD2 (5 bases). Germline CDR1 is MNHEY and CDR2 is SVGAGI. With 5 bases removed from V and 7 bases from J, the gap between germline ends came to 15 bases. CDR3 length: 13 amino acids. CDR3 sequence: CASSVVTREEQYF. The CDR3 nucleotides read TGTGCCAGCAGTGTCGTTACCCGGGAAGAGCAGTACTTC.

The chain has TRBV7-4 and TRBJ2-5, with 8 bases aligning to TRBD1. The end of the DNA aligns better with TRBJ2-7, so the J call may be wrong. CDR3 length equals 15 residues. Looked up from germline, CDR1 is SGHVT and CDR2 is SQSDAQ. CDR3 region: CASSRTGRIFHEQYF. The CDR3 nucleotides read TGTGCCAGCAGCCGGACAGGGAGGATATTCCACGAGCAGTACTTC.

This clone was picked up many times. This chain joins TRBV6-5 and TRBJ2-1; 8 nucleotides agree with TRBD1. Trimming took 6 bases from V and 4 from J; bases not matched to a gene: 5. There are 14 residues in the CDR3. Germline lookup yields CDR1 MNHEY and CDR2 SVGAGI. The CDR3 nucleotides are TGTGCCAGCAGGCGGGACAGGTCTTACAATGAGCAGTTCTTC. Its protein is CASRRDRSYNEQFF.

J is TRBJ1-5 and V is TRBV6-1, with D tentatively TRBD1 (5 bases). The CDR3 totals 14 residues. Trimming shortened V by 5 bases and J by 6 bases, and 14 bases separated the two germline ends. Germline lookup yields CDR1 MNHNS and CDR2 SASEGT. CDR3 sequence reads: CASSLTEWVQPQHF. In DNA form, the CDR3 reads TGTGCCAGCAGTTTGACAGAGTGGGTTCAGCCCCAGCATTTT.

The table lists this clone with a few counts. The chain recombines TRBV5-1 with TRBJ2-3; D is possibly TRBD1 (5 bases). Looked up from germline, CDR1 is SGHRS and CDR2 is YFSETQ. The CDR3 is 15 residues long. V lost 3 bases and J 1 base, leaving 12 bases between the germline ends. The CDR3 DNA reads as TGCGCCAGCAGCTCTAGGGGCCCAGGCACAGATACGCAGTATTTT. It translates to CASSSRGPGTDTQYF.

This clone was found a few times. The chain carries TRBV19 and TRBJ1-2, with 9 bases fitting TRBD1. Trimming took 5 bases from V and 4 from J; bases not matched to a gene: 8. This CDR3 spans 15 amino acids. The V gene's germline CDR1 is LNHDA and CDR2 SQIVND (reference sequence). CDR3 sequence: CASSGQGHQSYGYTF. In DNA form, the CDR3 reads TGTGCCAGTAGTGGACAGGGGCACCAATCCTATGGCTACACCTTC.

The chain uses TRBV5-8 and TRBJ2-2; D not certain. Germline V gene data show CDR1 as SGHTS and CDR2 as YDEGEE. The CDR3 has 12 amino acids. The V end was cut by 4 bases, the J end by 10 bases, with 11 bases between. This CDR3 reads CASSLPPPELFF. The CDR3 nucleotides are TGTGCCAGCAGCCTCCCCCCCCCGGAGCTGTTTTTT. Full variable domain (outside the CDR3, taken from reference TRBV5-8 and TRBJ2-2): EAGVTQSPTHLIKTRGQQATLRCSPISGHTSVYWYQQALGLGLQFLLWYDEGEERNRGNFPPRFSGRQFPNYSSELNVNALELEDSALYLCASSLPPPELFFGEGSRLTVL.